What follows describes a single TCR beta chain. Its antigen is still unknown. In germline, CDR1 is SGHRS, CDR2 YFSETQ. The V and J ends lost 4 bases and 8 bases respectively, with 9 bases between them. This CDR3 is built from 12 residues. This record comes from a study of blood T cells in healthy people across ages. Regarding the study as a whole: Both naive CD4+ cell counts and diversity were greater in long-lived donors than in aged donors. Diversity estimates from one million T cells were considered underestimates.

A second PCR of 7 to 11 cycles used a sample-barcoded 5' primer and a J-beta primer mix. Tagging of each cDNA molecule was performed by a template-switch adaptor with 12 random nucleotides. TCRdb fed the 5' RACE reads into MiXCR, producing one record per CDR3 protein. The repertoire has more than 650,000 distinct CDR3 sequences, 22% of them found once; the top ten carry roughly 22%. Sequenced input: blood. The sequence was obtained from a man between 65 and 85 years old in good health. The rearrangement links TRBV5-1 to TRBJ1-4; no clear D. CDR3 sequence (DNA): TGCGCCAGCAGCCTGGGCCAGGAAAAACTGTTTTTT. The encoded protein is CASSLGQEKLFF.